This T cell receptor beta chain emerged from a study of CD8 T cells in ankylosing spondylitis. Germline V gives CDR1 MDHEN, CDR2 SYDVKM. The CDR3 has 18 amino acids. Germline trimming cut 6 bases from V and 4 bases from J; bases unmatched to any gene: 20. Researchers built TCR beta libraries using quantitative 5'-RACE with molecular barcodes. TCRdb analysed the 5' RACE reads with MiXCR anew, one entry per CDR3 protein. Among more than 500,000 distinct CDR3 sequences listed, 5.3% were seen once. This clonotype was seen repeatedly, ten times or more. Its target is unknown. General study points: Earlier authors reported some of these motif variants in reactive arthritis synovial fluid and blood. Relatively rare in peripheral blood, disease-linked clones were also CD8+. The study identified a TCR beta motif of several highly homologous variants that appeared characteristic of ankylosing spondylitis blood.

The receptor was derived from a male donor with ankylosing spondylitis. Sequences were obtained from blood, either unsorted or a sorted T cell fraction (not recorded which). V and J are TRBV28 and TRBJ1-2, with TRBD1 identical over 7 bases. This CDR3 is CASRPTKATRAGGYGYTF. CDR3 coding DNA: TGTGCCAGCAGACCCACTAAAGCCACTAGGGCAGGGGGCTATGGCTACACCTTC.